The T cell receptor (beta chain) described here comes from a study of T-cell reconstitution after alpha-beta-depleted transplantation in children. Study-level results: There were some patients whose high TCRbeta diversity at day 60 came from surviving recipient T cells and thymic progenitors. Reports say that about two months after transplant, the alpha-beta T cells came out of several hundred graft clones that had expanded. The main origin of T-cell counts and diversity one year after transplant was newly produced T cells.

From germline, CDR1 is SGDLS and CDR2 YYNGEE. CDR3 length equals 15 residues. The V end lost 2 bases, the J end lost 6 bases, and 15 bases lay between the germline ends. The table lists this clonotype with many counts. Its specificity is not known. Unique molecular identifiers were used to barcode this TCRbeta library. TCRdb called the PCR reads again in MiXCR, with one record for every CDR3 protein. The top ten clones hold about 4.6% of a sample with some 830,000 distinct CDR3 sequences, roughly 15% of them seen once. Sequences were derived from PBMCs, mostly from graft donor cells, sampled 360 days after TCRalphabeta/CD19-depleted stem cell transplant. This chain connects TRBV9 to TRBJ2-1; either TRBD1 or TRBD2 may fit D (5 bases each). The origin of this receptor is a male patient younger than 18 who had a stem cell transplant for acute lymphoblastic leukemia, so the T cells may come from the graft donor. This CDR3 is CASSVGAHSVNEQFF. The DNA for the CDR3 is TGTGCCAGCAGCGTCGGGGCCCACTCTGTCAATGAGCAGTTCTTC.